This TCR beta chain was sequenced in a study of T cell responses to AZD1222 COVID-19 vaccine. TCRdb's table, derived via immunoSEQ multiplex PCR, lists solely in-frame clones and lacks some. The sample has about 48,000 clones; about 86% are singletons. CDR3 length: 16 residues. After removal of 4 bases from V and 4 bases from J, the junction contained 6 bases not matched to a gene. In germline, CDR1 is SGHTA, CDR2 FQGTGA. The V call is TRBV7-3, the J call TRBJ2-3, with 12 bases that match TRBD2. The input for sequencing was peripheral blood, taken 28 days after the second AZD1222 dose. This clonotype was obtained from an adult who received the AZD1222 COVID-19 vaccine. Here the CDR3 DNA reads TGTGCCAGCAGCTCCCGACTAGCGGGAGCCTCAGATACGCAGTATTTT. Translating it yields CASSSRLAGASDTQYF.